The sample holds a few counts of the clone carrying this T cell receptor beta chain. Its antigen is unknown. The data originate from a study of T cell repertoires in aging, cancer and after chemotherapy. About the study: The full dataset contained several million TCR reads. Findings of the study overall: Loss of evenness, beyond lost richness, contributed to age-related TCR diversity decline in cancer patients.

TCR beta rearrangements were amplified from peripheral blood genomic DNA. TRB rearrangements spanning V, D and J were amplified using mixed TRB-A/B primers. A single record per CDR3 protein comes from TCRdb applying MiXCR to the multiplex PCR reads. The sample contains some 5,100 distinct CDR3 sequences, 35% to 55% of which appear only once. The germline gives CDR1 LNHDA, CDR2 SQIVND (reference sequence). The CDR3 runs to 14 residues. Deletions cut 3 bases from V and 3 bases from J, with 8 bases between. The sample taken for sequencing was blood. The V call is TRBV19, the J call TRBJ2-2; D is possibly TRBD2 (6 bases). The clonotype was recovered from a human donor with a blood cancer. DNA of the CDR3: TGTGCCAGTAGTATGGCGGGATACACCGGGGAGCTGTTTTTT. This translates into CASSMAGYTGELFF.